This TCR beta chain was obtained from a study of blood T cells in healthy people across ages. Broader study findings: PBMCs went unsorted, and a conclusive naive versus antigen-experienced comparison was therefore prevented.

A word on this clonotype: The antigen is undetermined.

A sample-barcoded 5' primer and a J-beta primer mix were used in a second PCR of roughly 7 to 12 cycles. The authors tagged each cDNA molecule using a template-switch adaptor with 12 random nucleotides. TCRdb called the 5' RACE reads again in MiXCR, with one record for every CDR3 protein. This sample yields 800,000 to 950,000 distinct CDR3 sequences, of which just under 30% are seen a single time; roughly 10% belongs to the top ten. Germline-derived CDR1 and CDR2 are LNHNV and YYDKDF (reference sequence). The CDR3 is 17 residues long. V shed 0 bases, J shed 3 bases, and the junction held 7 bases outside the gene matches. This sample also appeared in a second study, on T cells of mothers and their children. Turning to that study: A few healthy Caucasian mothers, along with their six children, served as the donors.

The receptor comes from a woman in her 40s in good health. Sequences were obtained from blood. The chain recombines TRBV15 with TRBJ2-3; TRBD2 matches 9 bases. The CDR3 nucleotides are TGTGCCACCAGCAGAGATCTTATAGCGGGGGAGACAGATACGCAGTATTTT. Encoded protein: CATSRDLIAGETDTQYF.